A single sample is the source of the 30 T cell receptor beta chains below, sequenced in a study of blood T cell repertoires in COVID-19. Only in-frame clones appear in the TCRdb table, and some are missing; sequencing was by immunoSEQ multiplex PCR. Of about 120,000 clones listed, approximately 80% are singletons. Sequencing used peripheral blood. The receptors were sampled from a man in his sixties with acute or convalescent COVID-19.

This clone was observed a few times. The chain is built from TRBV2 and TRBJ2-7, with TRBD1 matching 10 bases. This CDR3 is 16 amino acids long. Germline V CDR1 and CDR2: SNHLY, FYNNEI. The trim removed 6 bases at V and 7 bases at J, leaving 15 bases unmatched. The CDR3 nucleotides read TGTGCCAGCAGAGATCCCCGGGACAGGGGCTTAGAGGAGCAGTACTTC. This gives the protein CASRDPRDRGLEEQYF.

J is TRBJ2-3 and V is TRBV7-9; weak D call: TRBD2 (6 bases). The CDR3 is 16 residues long. The V gene's germline CDR1 is SEHNR and CDR2 FQNEAQ (reference sequence). Trimming shortened V by 5 bases and J by 1 base, and 16 bases separated the two germline ends. CDR3 amino acids: CASSNGGALGTDTQYF. In nucleotides, the CDR3 is TGTGCCAGCAGCAATGGCGGGGCACTGGGCACAGATACGCAGTATTTT.

V and J are TRBV6-1 and TRBJ2-7, with 7 bases identical to TRBD1. The V and J ends lost 5 bases and 4 bases, in that order; junction bases with no gene match: 11. CDR1 and CDR2 from the germline V gene are MNHNS and SASEGT. CDR3 length equals 15 residues. CDR3 loop: CASSFSPLTGYEQYF. DNA for the CDR3: TGTGCCAGCAGTTTTTCCCCTCTGACAGGGTACGAGCAGTACTTC.

J is TRBJ1-5 and V is TRBV30; no clear D gene. CDR3 length equals 12 residues. Looked up from germline, CDR1 is GTSNPN and CDR2 is SVGIG (reference sequence). The V and J ends lost 2 bases and 4 bases respectively, with 6 bases between them. The chain's CDR3 is CAWSWRNQPQHF. CDR3 bases: TGTGCCTGGAGTTGGAGAAATCAGCCCCAGCATTTT.

The genes are TRBV6-5 and TRBJ2-7, with 8 nucleotides matching TRBD2. The CDR3 length is 12 residues. Germline CDR1 is MNHEY and CDR2 is SVGAGI. V was clipped by 7 bases and J by 4 bases; unmatched bases: 3. This chain's CDR3 is CASIRGGYEQYF. In DNA form, the CDR3 reads TGTGCCAGCATCCGGGGGGGTTACGAGCAGTACTTC.

On this clone: Germline is not matched at one junction end, which may reflect a read error. The chain uses TRBV20-1 and TRBJ2-1, with 7 bases aligning to TRBD2. CDR1 DFQATT and CDR2 SNEGSKA come from the germline V gene (reference sequence). This CDR3 contains 11 residues. CDR3 sequence: CSARTGTIPIF. The CDR3, as DNA: TGCAGTGCTAGGACCGGGACTATACCAATCTTC.

This sequence joins TRBV19 and TRBJ1-1, with a tentative D call TRBD1 (5 bases). The CDR3 extends over 14 amino acids. V lost 4 bases and J lost 3, with 12 bases in between. Germline V gene lookup returns CDR1 LNHDA and CDR2 SQIVND (reference sequence). CDR3 sequence (DNA): TGTGCCAGTAGTACGGGCAGGGAATACACTGAAGCTTTCTTT. Translated, it gives CASSTGREYTEAFF.

V gene TRBV28 combines with J gene TRBJ2-6; TRBD2 might be the D (5 bases). V lost 5 bases and J 0 bases, leaving 8 bases between the germline ends. The CDR3 is made up of 15 amino acids. CDR1 is MDHEN and CDR2 is SYDVKM in the germline V gene. CDR3 DNA sequence: TGTGCCAGCAGTCTCAGCGGCTCTGGGGCCAACGTCCTGACTTTC. Translation gives CASSLSGSGANVLTF.

The gene calls are TRBV28 and TRBJ1-2; a possible D gene is TRBD1 (6 bases). Trimming removed 5 bases at V and 8 bases at J, with 21 bases between. This CDR3 is 15 amino acids long. CDR1 and CDR2 from the germline V gene are MDHEN and SYDVKM. DNA for the CDR3: TGTGCCAGCAGTGCGCTACAGGGCGGACCTAGCGGCTACACCTTC. Translation gives CASSALQGGPSGYTF.

The chain recombines TRBV4-2 with TRBJ2-3; D gene unclear. Trimming stripped 4 bases from V and 2 bases from J, with 16 bases between. This CDR3 region has 16 residues. Germline CDR1 and CDR2: LGHNA and YNFKEQ. Here the CDR3 reads CASSPPGRPNTDTQYF. The CDR3 DNA follows: TGTGCCAGCAGCCCCCCCGGCAGGCCAAACACAGATACGCAGTATTTT.

The rearrangement links TRBV19 to TRBJ1-5; D is unclear. CDR3 length: 16 amino acids. In germline, CDR1 is LNHDA, CDR2 SQIVND (reference sequence). V lost 0 bases to trimming and J lost 2 bases, with 11 bases between them. The CDR3 region has the DNA TGTGCCAGTAGTATAGATGGGCTTACGGGCAATCAGCCCCAGCATTTT. It yields the protein CASSIDGLTGNQPQHF. Together with reference TRBV19 and TRBJ1-5, the CDR3 gives the full variable domain: DGGITQSPKYLFRKEGQNVTLSCEQNLNHDAMYWYRQDPGQGLRLIYYSQIVNDFQKGDIAEGYSVSREKKESFPLTVTSAQKNPTAFYLCASSIDGLTGNQPQHFGDGTRLSIL.

The CDR3 region is CASSPRGRDLGEAFF. CDR3 DNA: TGTGCCAGCAGCCCAAGGGGCAGGGATTTGGGTGAAGCTTTCTTT. J is TRBJ1-1 and V is TRBV7-3; a weak D match, TRBD1 (5 bases). The CDR3 consists of 15 residues. Germline-derived CDR1 and CDR2 are SGHTA and FQGTGA. V was pared by 5 bases and J by 7 bases, with 20 bases between.

J is TRBJ1-4 and V is TRBV5-1, with a tentative D call TRBD1 (5 bases). The CDR3 is made up of 14 amino acids. The germline V and J ends were trimmed by 5 bases and 0 bases, with 8 bases remaining between them. Germline CDR1 is SGHRS and CDR2 is YFSETQ. CDR3 in DNA: TGCGCCAGCAGGAAGGGGACAACTAATGAAAAACTGTTTTTT. Translation gives CASRKGTTNEKLFF.

The chain employs TRBV7-9 and TRBJ2-1, with 8 nucleotides matching TRBD2. Germline V gene sequence: CDR1 SEHNR, CDR2 FQNEAQ (reference sequence). There are 16 residues in the CDR3. J lost 6 bases, V lost 2 bases, and 9 bases had no gene match. This CDR3 is CASSLRPTSGANEQFF. The CDR3, as DNA: TGTGCCAGCAGCTTACGACCCACTAGCGGTGCCAATGAGCAGTTCTTC.

Concerning this clone itself: The final CDR3 position lacks the conserved phenylalanine or tryptophan, pointing to a likely read error. It is unclear where the CDR3 begins or ends on the DNA, so no DNA is shown, and the CDR3 is as TCRdb lists it. V gene TRBV5-1 combines with J gene TRBJ1-3. The CDR3 totals 13 residues, both ends included. Germline loops: CDR1 SGHRS, CDR2 YFSETQ. The CDR3 loop reads CASPSRAWEGGSG.

This clone was picked up one time. The chain joins TRBV19 to TRBJ1-5, with a tentative D call TRBD1 (6 bases). The V gene lost 7 bases and the J gene lost 5 bases, with 24 bases spanning the gap. Per the germline V gene, CDR1 is LNHDA and CDR2 is SQIVND (reference sequence). This CDR3 has 17 amino acids. The CDR3 reads CASKAGVISILDQPQHF. The CDR3 DNA follows: TGTGCCAGTAAGGCAGGGGTAATCTCAATTTTGGATCAGCCCCAGCATTTT.

Only a few counts were recorded for this clone. The chain joins TRBV6-5 to TRBJ1-2, with D uncertain. Per the germline V gene, CDR1 is MNHEY and CDR2 is SVGAGI. Trimming took 6 bases from V and 10 from J, leaving 18 bases between them. The CDR3 runs to 13 residues. CDR3 in amino acids: CASRLFGGNAYTF. CDR3 sequence (DNA): TGTGCCAGCAGGCTCTTCGGAGGGAACGCCTACACCTTC.

The gene calls are TRBV9 and TRBJ2-3; 14 nucleotides match TRBD2. Germline CDR1 SGDLS, CDR2 YYNGEE. J was trimmed by 3 bases and V by 2 bases; bases with no gene match: 5. This CDR3 is 17 amino acids long. CDR3 nucleotides: TGTGCCAGCAGCGTCGGCCGGACTAGCGGGAGGACAGATACGCAGTATTTT. Residues: CASSVGRTSGRTDTQYF.

The chain has TRBV27 and TRBJ2-7, with 7 bases matching TRBD2. Germline CDR1 and CDR2: MNHEY and SMNVEV (reference sequence). V was clipped by 3 bases and J by 7 bases; unmatched bases: 6. The CDR3 extends over 13 amino acids. In DNA form, the CDR3 reads TGTGCCAGCAGTTTGGGGGAAGCGGGGGAGCAGTACTTC. Translating it yields CASSLGEAGEQYF.

This chain joins TRBV11-3 and TRBJ2-2, with a tentative D call TRBD2 (6 bases). V gave up 0 bases and J gave up 1 base, with 9 bases separating them. The germline V gene encodes CDR1 SGHNT and CDR2 YENEEA. The CDR3 length is 16 residues. Here the CDR3 reads CASSLDGGRNTGELFF. CDR3 in DNA: TGTGCCAGCAGCTTAGATGGGGGGAGGAACACCGGGGAGCTGTTTTTT.

The V and J genes are TRBV5-4 and TRBJ2-3; TRBD1 matches at 9 bases. With 4 bases clipped from V and 2 bases from J, the junction kept 5 bases outside the gene matches. The CDR3 has 15 amino acids. Looked up from germline, CDR1 is SGHNT and CDR2 is YYREEE (reference sequence). The CDR3 region is CASSRGQGFTDTQYF. Here the CDR3 DNA reads TGTGCCAGCAGCCGGGGACAGGGATTCACAGATACGCAGTATTTT.

The genes are TRBV24-1 and TRBJ2-1, with 10 bases lining up with TRBD1. The length of the CDR3 is 14 residues. Germline CDR1 KGHDR, CDR2 SFDVKD. With V trimmed by 10 bases and J by 5 bases, 7 bases remained unmatched. The CDR3 sequence: CATGGQGNHNEQFF. The CDR3 nucleotides are TGTGCCACAGGGGGACAGGGGAACCACAATGAGCAGTTCTTC.

This chain uses TRBV4-1 with TRBJ2-7; TRBD2 aligns across 7 bases. CDR1 is MGHRA and CDR2 is YSYEKL in the germline V gene. Trimming at V came to 2 bases and at J to 10 bases, leaving 2 bases not matched to a gene. CDR3 size: 11 residues. CDR3 sequence: CASSQPGLQYF. CDR3 nucleotide sequence: TGCGCCAGCAGCCAACCGGGACTACAGTACTTC.

The V gene is TRBV27, the J gene TRBJ2-5; TRBD2 agrees at 8 bases. Germline V gene sequence: CDR1 MNHEY, CDR2 SMNVEV (reference sequence). The trim removed 2 bases at V and 7 bases at J, leaving 3 bases unmatched. The CDR3 spans 13 residues. CDR3 region: CASSLSLAGTQYF. Written as DNA, the CDR3 is TGTGCCAGCAGTTTAAGTCTAGCGGGGACCCAGTACTTC.

The CDR3 nucleotides read TGTGCCACCAGTTTTGGAGGGAGGGCCTCGAAAGATACGCAGTATTTT. Translation: CATSFGGRASKDTQYF. The V call is TRBV24-1, the J call TRBJ2-3; 7 bases align to TRBD2. The CDR3 spans 16 residues. The trim removed 6 bases at V and 5 bases at J, leaving 13 bases unmatched. Germline CDR1 and CDR2: KGHDR and SFDVKD.

The rearrangement links TRBV6-1 to TRBJ1-2, with 8 bases identical to TRBD1. Trimming took 3 bases from V and 8 from J; bases not matched to a gene: 5. This CDR3 comprises 13 residues. CDR1 and CDR2 from the germline V gene are MNHNS and SASEGT. CDR3 nucleotide sequence: TGTGCCAGCAGTGAGACAGGGGTCGACGGCTACACCTTC. It codes for CASSETGVDGYTF.

The chain joins TRBV2 to TRBJ2-7; D uncertain. The germline V gene encodes CDR1 SNHLY and CDR2 FYNNEI. V lost 6 bases, J lost 0 bases, and 12 bases lay in between. This CDR3 is 14 amino acids long. The CDR3 spells CASSSTVSSYEQYF. The CDR3 DNA is TGTGCCAGCAGCTCGACTGTTAGCTCCTACGAGCAGTACTTC. The whole variable domain, filled in from reference TRBV2 and TRBJ2-7, reads EPEVTQTPSHQVTQMGQEVILRCVPISNHLYFYWYRQILGQKVEFLVSFYNNEISEKSEIFDDQFSVERPDGSNFTLKIRSTKLEDSAMYFCASSSTVSSYEQYFGPGTRLTVT.

CDR3 bases: TGTGCCAGCAGCCAAGTCCAGAACTATGGCTACACCTTC. This sequence encodes CASSQVQNYGYTF. This sequence joins TRBV14 and TRBJ1-2; D gene uncertain. Trimming shortened V by 1 base and J by 2 bases, and 5 bases separated the two germline ends. CDR1 is SGHDN and CDR2 is FVKESK in the germline V gene. CDR3 length equals 13 residues.

A single count supports this clone. The chain combines TRBV19 with TRBJ1-6, with a possible D match to TRBD1 (5 bases). Per the germline V gene, CDR1 is LNHDA and CDR2 is SQIVND (reference sequence). Trimming pared 4 bases from V and 7 bases from J, leaving 11 bases between. The CDR3 is 14 amino acids. The CDR3 spells CASSSGRVNSPLHF. The CDR3 DNA reads TGTGCCAGTAGTAGTGGCAGGGTAAATTCACCCCTCCACTTT.

V gene TRBV6-4 combines with J gene TRBJ1-4; tentative D call: TRBD1 (5 bases). CDR1 and CDR2 from the germline V gene are MRHNA and SNTAGT. V was cut by 3 bases and J by 10 bases, with 9 bases left in between. The CDR3 has 12 residues. The CDR3 DNA reads TGTGCCAGCAGTGATGACAGTGGAAAACTGTTTTTT. Its protein product is CASSDDSGKLFF.